The clone carrying this T cell receptor beta chain was seen once. This specimen comes from a study of circulating and synovial CD4+ cells in juvenile arthritis. TCRdb's table, derived via immunoSEQ multiplex PCR, lists solely in-frame clones and lacks some. The sample gives some 30,000 clones, 93% of which show up once; about 3.1% is in the top ten. The CDR3 is 13 residues long. Germline lookup yields CDR1 MNHNS and CDR2 SASEGT. After removal of 0 bases from V and 6 bases from J, the junction contained 1 base not matched to a gene. The chain combines TRBV6-1 with TRBJ1-2; 7 nucleotides agree with TRBD1. This clonotype was sampled from a human donor with juvenile idiopathic arthritis. Sequenced sample: CD4+ T cells from blood. The CDR3 DNA follows: TGTGCCAGCAGTGAAGCTCAGGGGGATGGCTACACCTTC. Protein product: CASSEAQGDGYTF.